Shown below are 12 T cell receptor beta chains from a single sample sequenced in a study of STAT3 mutations in large granular lymphocyte leukemia. General study findings and limits: In T-cell large granular lymphocyte leukemia, about half of patients showed multiple immunodominant subclonotypes.

TCRdb keeps only in-frame clones here, not all; method: immunoSEQ multiplex PCR. This sample has about 10,000 clones; 50% to 60% occur once, and the top ten carry about 9%. These TCRs' antigens remain unknown. The material sequenced was peripheral blood mononuclear cells. These TCRs come from a boy between 10 and 17 years old with T-cell large granular lymphocyte leukemia. Some clones in this sample may be carry-over from other donors' samples.

The chain uses TRBV5-6 and TRBJ2-7; no definite D call. The CDR3 has 13 amino acids. CDR1 is SGHDT and CDR2 is YYEEEE in the germline V gene. Trimming cost V 1 base and J 3 bases, with 8 bases left between them. The CDR3 is CASSLWYLYEQYF. DNA of the CDR3: TGTGCCAGCAGCTTGTGGTACCTCTACGAGCAGTACTTC. The whole variable domain, filled in from reference TRBV5-6 and TRBJ2-7, reads DAGVTQSPTHLIKTRGQQVTLRCSPKSGHDTVSWYQQALGQGPQFIFQYYEEEERQRGNFPDRFSGHQFPNYSSELNVNALLLGDSALYLCASSLWYLYEQYFGPGTRLTVT.

The J gene is TRBJ2-7, the V gene TRBV28, with D unclear. Trimming shortened V by 3 bases and J by 1 base, and 10 bases separated the two germline ends. This CDR3 comprises 14 residues. Germline V gives CDR1 MDHEN, CDR2 SYDVKM. The DNA of the CDR3 is TGTGCCAGCAGTTTCCCGCCGGAGTCCTACGAGCAGTACTTC. Residues: CASSFPPESYEQYF.

This clone was observed a handful of times. CDR3 sequence (DNA): TGTGCCAGCAGCGTAGAGATAGGTGTGCGGGTGGGGGCCAACGTCCTGACTTTC. Encoded protein: CASSVEIGVRVGANVLTF. This chain uses TRBV9 with TRBJ2-6, with D perhaps TRBD2 (5 bases). CDR1 and CDR2 (germline): SGDLS, YYNGEE. The CDR3 is made up of 18 amino acids. Trimming removed 0 bases from V and 4 bases from J, with 17 bases in between.

This clone was counted only a few times. CDR3 protein: CASSITAALNEQYF. In nucleotides, the CDR3 is TGTGCCAGTAGTATCACGGCGGCGTTAAACGAGCAGTACTTC. The chain employs TRBV19 and TRBJ2-7, with no clear D. V gave up 3 bases and J gave up 5 bases, with 14 bases separating them. The germline V gene has CDR1 LNHDA and CDR2 SQIVND (reference sequence). This CDR3 has 14 amino acids.

V is TRBV6-6 and J is TRBJ1-2; D remains unclear. CDR3 size: 15 residues. Looked up from germline, CDR1 is MNHNY and CDR2 is SVGAGI (reference sequence). V was cut by 0 bases and J by 8 bases, with 16 bases left in between. As DNA, the CDR3 is TGTGCCAGCAGTTACTCGGAGGGTACGATATACGGCTACACCTTC. Translating it yields CASSYSEGTIYGYTF.

In the case of this clone: Compared with germline, one end of the junction differs, possibly owing to a read error. CDR3 nucleotides: TGTGCTAGCAGCTTAAAGGAAGGCACTGAAGCTTTCTTT. As protein: CASSLKEGTEAFF. The chain recombines TRBV7-7 with TRBJ1-1; D is undetermined. The CDR3 sequence is 13 residues long. CDR1 and CDR2 (germline): SSHAT, FNYEAQ (reference sequence).

This clone has just a few counts. One junction end does not reproduce the germline sequence, and a read error may be involved. The chain recombines TRBV6-5 with TRBJ1-5; the D is unclear. The CDR3 runs 13 residues. The V gene's germline CDR1 is MNHEY and CDR2 SVGAGI. The CDR3 region is CASSYSQNQSQHF. CDR3 in DNA: TGTGCCAGCAGTTACTCGCAGAATCAGTCCCAGCATTTT.

V gene TRBV30 combines with J gene TRBJ2-1; D ambiguous. V lost 4 bases and J 4 bases, leaving 11 bases between the germline ends. The CDR3 has 13 residues. The germline V gene encodes CDR1 GTSNPN and CDR2 SVGIG (reference sequence). The CDR3 sequence: CAWMAARYNEQFF. CDR3 bases: TGTGCCTGGATGGCGGCCAGATACAATGAGCAGTTCTTC.

This chain connects TRBV6-5 to TRBJ1-1; the D is unclear. Trimming took off 6 bases at V and 11 bases at J, with 10 bases between the two ends. CDR1 and CDR2 (germline): MNHEY, SVGAGI. CDR3 length equals 10 residues. The CDR3, as DNA: TGTGCCAGCAGCCCCGAAGGTGCTTTCTTT. This codes for CASSPEGAFF.

Sample share makes this clone medium-sized. The chain employs TRBV6-6 and TRBJ1-1; TRBD1 aligns across 12 bases. The CDR3 has 15 residues. Germline V lookup: CDR1 MNHNY, CDR2 SVGAGI (reference sequence). The trim removed 5 bases at V and 5 bases at J, leaving 6 bases unmatched. The CDR3 region is CASSPGQGASTEAFF. The CDR3 DNA is TGTGCCAGCAGTCCGGGACAGGGGGCAAGTACTGAAGCTTTCTTT.

The chain joins TRBV6-6 to TRBJ2-4, with D unresolved. The V end lost 6 bases, the J end lost 0 bases, and 9 bases lay between the germline ends. The CDR3 sequence is 14 residues long. Looked up from germline, CDR1 is MNHNY and CDR2 is SVGAGI (reference sequence). The CDR3 DNA is TGTGCCAGCAGGTCCCCAGGAGCCAAAAACATTCAGTACTTC. It translates to CASRSPGAKNIQYF.

J is TRBJ2-5 and V is TRBV30; 7 bases are a match to TRBD2. Germline-derived CDR1 and CDR2 are GTSNPN and SVGIG (reference sequence). The CDR3 loop spans 12 amino acids. After removal of 5 bases from V and 5 bases from J, the junction contained 5 bases not matched to a gene. The DNA of the CDR3 is TGTGCCTGGGGGCCGGGAGGTGAGACCCAGTACTTC. Its protein product is CAWGPGGETQYF. The whole variable domain, filled in from reference TRBV30 and TRBJ2-5, reads SQTIHQWPATLVQPVGSPLSLECTVEGTSNPNLYWYRQAAGRGLQLLFYSVGIGQISSEVPQNLSASRPQDRQFILSSKKLLLSDSGFYLCAWGPGGETQYFGPGTRLLVL.